A selection of T cell receptor beta chains follows, all from one sample in a study of blood T cell repertoires in COVID-19. Repertoires were generated with immunoSEQ multiplex PCR, while TCRdb's copy carries only in-frame clones and drops some. In the table there are roughly 25,000 clones, 80% to 90% of which are singletons. Material for sequencing was peripheral blood. These receptors all come from a man aged 65 to 85 in a cohort sampled during active COVID-19. The CDR3 runs from the conserved cysteine through the conserved F or W. A D gene is named only where the DNA matches it firmly. Clone sizes are given selectively: once, few, many, or a class where the clone is expanded.

d_gene,j_gene,v_gene,abundance,CDR3aa,CDR3nt
NA,TRBJ1-6,TRBV11-2,NA,CASSLVTVNSPLHF,TGTGCCAGCAGCTTAGTCACAGTAAATTCACCCCTCCACTTT
NA,TRBJ1-1,TRBV5-5,NA,CASSLEYRSTEAFF,TGTGCCAGCAGCTTGGAGTATCGCAGCACTGAAGCTTTCTTT
TRBD2,TRBJ2-5,TRBV7-8,NA,CASSLRTSGNQETQYF,TGTGCCAGCAGCTTACGGACTAGCGGAAACCAAGAGACCCAGTACTTC
NA,TRBJ2-2,TRBV5-4,NA,CASSLGRTTSTGELFF,TGTGCCAGCAGCTTGGGACGGACTACCTCCACCGGGGAGCTGTTTTTT
TRBD1,TRBJ1-1,TRBV5-4,once,CASSLALTGGVNTEAFF,TGTGCCAGCAGCTTGGCCTTGACAGGGGGAGTGAACACTGAAGCTTTCTTT
TRBD1,TRBJ2-7,TRBV6-5,NA,CASRTGQGAYEQYF,TGTGCCAGCAGAACGGGACAGGGGGCTTACGAGCAGTACTTC
TRBD1,TRBJ1-1,TRBV18,NA,CASSPRQGEDTEAFF,TGTGCCAGCTCTCCTAGACAGGGTGAGGACACTGAAGCTTTCTTT
NA,TRBJ2-1,TRBV7-2,NA,CASSLGLGYEQFF,TGTGCCAGCAGCTTAGGATTGGGCTATGAGCAGTTCTTC
NA,TRBJ2-1,TRBV18,NA,CASSPGRGAEQFF,TGTGCCAGCTCACCAGGCCGCGGGGCCGAGCAGTTCTTC
NA,TRBJ1-5,TRBV11-2,NA,CASSLDRNQPQHF,TGTGCCAGCAGCTTAGACCGGAATCAGCCCCAGCATTTT
TRBD2,TRBJ2-7,TRBV6-1,NA,CASSVLRTSGGEGQYF,TGTGCCAGCAGTGTCCTCCGGACTAGCGGGGGCGAAGGGCAGTACTTC
TRBD2,TRBJ2-1,TRBV6-2/TRBV6-3,NA,CASSSPGLAGVSEQFF,TGTGCCAGCAGTTCCCCGGGACTAGCGGGAGTCAGTGAGCAGTTCTTC
NA,TRBJ1-6,TRBV30,NA,CAWAPPKFDSPLHF,TGTGCCTGGGCTCCTCCTAAGTTTGATTCACCCCTCCACTTT
NA,TRBJ1-1,TRBV10-3,NA,CARPRGVNTEAFF,TGTGCCAGGCCCAGGGGCGTGAACACTGAAGCTTTCTTT
NA,TRBJ2-2,TRBV19,NA,CATKPGTGATGELFF,TGTGCCACCAAACCCGGGACGGGAGCTACCGGGGAGCTGTTTTTT
NA,TRBJ1-5,TRBV11-2,few,CASSSTEDSNQPQHF,TGTGCCAGCAGCTCTACCGAGGATAGCAATCAGCCCCAGCATTTT
TRBD1,TRBJ2-2,TRBV10-1,NA,CASRKDRGGTGELFF,TGCGCCAGCAGGAAGGACAGGGGAGGAACCGGGGAGCTGTTTTTT
NA,TRBJ1-6,TRBV7-9,NA,CASSLGGESNSPLHF,TGTGCCAGCAGCTTAGGTGGGGAGAGTAATTCACCCCTCCACTTT
NA,TRBJ1-2,TRBV3-1/TRBV3-2,NA,CASSQAPPPLNYGYTF,TGTGCCAGCAGCCAAGCTCCCCCCCCACTAAACTATGGCTACACCTTC
TRBD1,TRBJ2-7,TRBV19,NA,CASSTGQGANEQYF,TGTGCCAGTAGTACGGGACAGGGGGCCAACGAGCAGTACTTC